This TCR beta chain was recovered during a study of cytomegalovirus exposure and HLA in healthy donors. Primers: 60 Vbeta forward and 13 Jbeta reverse. Some clones are missing from TCRdb's copy, which holds only in-frame ones; the method was immunoSEQ multiplex PCR. The sample lists about 210,000 clones, about 80% seen once, with about 10% in the top ten. Regarding this clone: As yet, its antigen is unknown.

Study findings and constraints: For TCR beta chains, V- and J-gene trimming was later linked to a missense DCLRE1C variant. The study reported that TCR beta sequences accurately predicted HLA-A and HLA-B alleles in most subjects. It was taken for granted in presence/absence analyses that sequencing depth across donors was roughly uniform. Usually a TCR sequence was rare, but some public TCRs were found in many donors.

Trimming removed 1 base from V and 3 bases from J; junction bases left unmatched: 2. This CDR3 contains 16 residues. Germline CDR1 and CDR2: KGHSH and LQKENI. The sequencing sample was made of PBMCs. The chain employs TRBV18 and TRBJ2-2, with TRBD1 matching over 10 bases. The TCR comes from a woman between 50 and 59 years old in good health and CMV-seropositive. The CDR3 loop reads CASSPRQGADTGELFF. CDR3 DNA sequence: TGTGCCAGCTCACCACGACAGGGGGCCGACACCGGGGAGCTGTTTTTT.